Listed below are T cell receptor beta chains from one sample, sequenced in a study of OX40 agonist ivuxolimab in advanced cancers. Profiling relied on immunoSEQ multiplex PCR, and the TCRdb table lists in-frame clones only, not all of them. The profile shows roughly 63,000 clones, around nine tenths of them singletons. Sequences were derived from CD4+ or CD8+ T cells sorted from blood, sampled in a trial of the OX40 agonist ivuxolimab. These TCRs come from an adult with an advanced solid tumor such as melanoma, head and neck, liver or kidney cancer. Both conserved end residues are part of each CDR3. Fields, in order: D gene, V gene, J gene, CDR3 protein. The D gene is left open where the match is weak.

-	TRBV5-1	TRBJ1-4	CASSEPGLTEKLFF
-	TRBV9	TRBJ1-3	CASSVYPGNTIYF
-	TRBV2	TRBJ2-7	CASSEGDTYEQYF
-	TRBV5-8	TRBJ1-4	CASSQGRATNEKLFF
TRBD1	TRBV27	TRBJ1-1	CASSLSGTGNTEAFF
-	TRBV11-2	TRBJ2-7	CASSSPFRGTYEQYF
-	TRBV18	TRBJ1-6	CASSPLAATPGDPLHF
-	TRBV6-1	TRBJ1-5	CASSDDQPQHF
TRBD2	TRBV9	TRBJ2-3	CASSVAIAGGLGDTQYF
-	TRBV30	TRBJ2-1	CAWFSVGGQFF
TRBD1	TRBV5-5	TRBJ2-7	CASSWSQGVSTYEQYF
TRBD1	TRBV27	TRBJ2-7	CASRGWGTGGHEQYF
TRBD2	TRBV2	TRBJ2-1	CASRQSSGGAHNEQFF
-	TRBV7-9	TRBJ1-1	CASIKLSFPNTEAFF
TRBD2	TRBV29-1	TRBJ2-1	CSLIGGNEQFF
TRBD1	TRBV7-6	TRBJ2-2	CASSLEQGVVTGELFF
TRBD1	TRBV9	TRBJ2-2	CASSARQGDTGELFF
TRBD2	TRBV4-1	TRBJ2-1	CASSQDQAGTRNEQFF
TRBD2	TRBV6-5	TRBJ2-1	CASSYEGTSGNEQFF
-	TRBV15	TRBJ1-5	CATSRWDQPQHF
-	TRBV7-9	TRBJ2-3	CASSLSTDTQYF
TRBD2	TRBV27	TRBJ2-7	CASSRGTSGTGYEQYF
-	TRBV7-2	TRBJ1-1	CASSVNTEAFF
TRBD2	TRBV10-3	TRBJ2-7	CAISESWVAGLSYEQYF
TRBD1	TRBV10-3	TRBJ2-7	CAISAGQDYEQYF
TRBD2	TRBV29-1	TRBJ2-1	CSVSSGNLGNEQFF
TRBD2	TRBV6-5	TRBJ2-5	CASRSDGRFQETQYF
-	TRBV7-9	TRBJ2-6	CASSFRGSGANVLTF
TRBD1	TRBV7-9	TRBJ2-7	CASSDRGPYEQYF
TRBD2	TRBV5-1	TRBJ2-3	CASSLALAGSTDTQYF
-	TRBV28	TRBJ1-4	CASSRKATNEKLFF
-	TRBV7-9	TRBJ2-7	CASSSGAGRYEQYF
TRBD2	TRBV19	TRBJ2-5	CASSPQGLAGETQYF
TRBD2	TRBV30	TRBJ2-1	CAWSAALAGGGNEQFF
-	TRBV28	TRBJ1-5	CASSFQGSLGSNQPQHF
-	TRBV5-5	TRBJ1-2	CASSLEGRNYGYTF
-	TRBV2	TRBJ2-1	CASRQDYNEQFF
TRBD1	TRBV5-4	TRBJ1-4	CASSLNGGQGAEKLFF
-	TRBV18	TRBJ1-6	CASSPAVDNSPLHF
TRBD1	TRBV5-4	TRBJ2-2	CASSFPGQGALGELFF
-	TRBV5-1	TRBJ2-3	CASSLLASKGDTQYF